This T cell receptor beta chain was identified during a study of PD-L1 blockade in urothelial cancer. Generated by immunoSEQ multiplex PCR, the TCRdb table keeps only in-frame clones and is missing some. The table records some 120,000 clones, roughly 83% of them present only once. The V gene's germline CDR1 is MGHRA and CDR2 YSYEKL. The CDR3 spans 16 residues. The ends lost 0 bases at V and 15 bases at J; junction bases unmatched: 11. Time point noted: pretreatment peripheral blood. The rearrangement uses TRBV4-1 and TRBJ2-1, with 13 bases lining up with TRBD2. Material: PBMCs, obtained around atezolizumab (anti-PD-L1) treatment. This clonotype was sampled from a man aged 45-65 years with urothelial cancer. The CDR3 DNA sequence: TGCGCCAGCAGCCAAGAAGCCGGAACTAGCGGGAGGGATAGGTTCTTC. This gives the protein CASSQEAGTSGRDRFF.